This T cell receptor beta chain was sequenced in a study of monozygotic twins with inflammatory bowel disease (dated by TCRdb to between 2019 and 2020). Broadly, across the study: A total of approximately 30 monozygotic twin pairs were included in the full study, comprising nine German pairs (four IBD-concordant, five IBD-discordant) and 19 IBD-discordant Danish pairs. Each individual had, on average, about 151 000 unique TCRalpha sequences and 181 000 unique TCRbeta sequences available for analysis. The search for disease-associated traits relied mainly on comparing, within discordant pairs, IBD patients with their genetically identical healthy co-twins.

From each donor, an approximately 2.5 ml peripheral blood sample was drawn into PAXgene tubes and stored at -80 degrees C. Without T cell sorting, total RNA was isolated from whole blood using the PAXgene blood miRNA kit on an automated QIAcube. Peripheral blood from monozygotic twin pairs concordant or discordant for inflammatory bowel disease was subjected to deep TCRalpha and TCRbeta repertoire profiling with unique molecular barcoding. Smoking habits were recorded for all twin pairs, and each individual was classified as a current, former or never smoker. Library method: 5' RACE. The input for every TCR library was around 3,600 ng of total RNA. cDNA was synthesized with SMARTScribe reverse transcriptase in eight separate reactions per sample. Unique molecular identifiers containing a 6-nucleotide sample barcode were introduced through template switching during cDNA synthesis. Two nested PCRs of roughly 16 and 10 cycles amplified the TCRalpha and TCRbeta cDNA, and bead purification followed each PCR. Before amplification, the cDNA was treated with uracil DNA-glycosylase and purified using the QIAquick PCR purification kit. In the second PCR, Illumina TruSeq-compatible adapters and sample-specific barcodes were added. Library quality and concentration were checked on TapeStation and Qubit, and libraries were pooled at about 4.9 ng each. Sequencing of pooled libraries was carried out on an Illumina HiSeq2500 single-index Rapid Run using 2 x 100 bp reads and custom sequencing primers. On the authors' methods: PCR and sequencing errors were corrected by UMI-based consensus assembly using MiGEC version 1.2.6. MiXCR version 2.1.1 handled V(D)J alignment, clonotype assembly and CDR3 extraction. To normalise gene usage, clonotype sharing and MAIT/NKT TCR abundance, the top 1000, 10 000 and 20 000 clonotypes in each sample were analysed. After downsampling to 27 000 UMIs, diversity was calculated as the inverse Simpson index using the vegan R package. Paired Mann-Whitney U tests were applied to discordant twin pairs, with Benjamini-Hochberg correction for multiple testing. TCRdb reprocessed the reads, and each CDR3 protein sequence is entered once, without DNA. These V and J calls originate from TCRdb's pipeline instead of the authors' own analysis. The table of this sample itemizes about 330,000 distinct CDR3 sequences. In total, the top ten clones hold 2% of the sample.

Inclusive of the bounding cysteine and phenylalanine, the CDR3 is 15 residues long. No DNA is recorded. The germline V gene supplies CDR1 ENHRY and CDR2 SYGVKD. Beyond this particular receptor, the publication reports: IBD patients shared fewer clonotypes with other individuals than healthy twins did, most markedly in patients showing signs of disease activity. No single strong signal or clonotype linked to IBD turned up in the results, so the idea that one exists was not supported. Distinction between different T cell subtypes could not be achieved in the analysis. Repertoire similarity did not differ between concordant and discordant twins, possibly due to limited statistical power. Because patients received different immunosuppressive treatments, the repertoires may have picked up extra background noise and variability between individuals. IBD patients had lower TCRbeta repertoire diversity, measured by the inverse Simpson index, than their healthy co-twins.

As for this clonotype: It lacks a known antigen.

In this chain, TRBV10-3 is recombined with TRBJ2-7; with no DNA, the TCRdb D assignment of TRBD1 cannot be verified. Sequencing input: blood. The sequence came from a human donor with ulcerative colitis or Crohn's disease, or a healthy co-twin of an affected twin (not recorded which). The CDR3 here reads CAISAGGGFSYEQYF.